This T cell receptor beta chain appears in the sequencing data of a study of shared clonotypes between healthy human individuals. Study-wide results and limits: Clonotypes shared by all four donors outscored non-shared clonotypes in generation probability.

On this clone itself: Antigen unknown. This same CDR3 is encoded by further DNA sequences in the sample.

Looked up from germline, CDR1 is MNHNS and CDR2 is SASEGT. The length of the CDR3 is 16 residues. The ends lost 1 base at V and 1 base at J; junction bases unmatched: 6. Repertoires were generated with immunoSEQ multiplex PCR, while TCRdb's copy carries only in-frame clones and drops some. The sample has approximately 1,000,000 clones, 75% to 80% seen once. The chain uses TRBV6-1 and TRBJ2-7; 8 positions agree with TRBD1. This clonotype was obtained from a young man in good health. Some clones in this sample may be carry-over from other donors' samples. The sequenced material came from memory CD4+ T cells from PBMCs. Sample subset: CD45RA-negative fraction. The CDR3 coding sequence is TGTGCCAGCAGTGAAGTTGGACAGGGCTCTTCCTACGAGCAGTACTTC. Its translation is CASSEVGQGSSYEQYF.